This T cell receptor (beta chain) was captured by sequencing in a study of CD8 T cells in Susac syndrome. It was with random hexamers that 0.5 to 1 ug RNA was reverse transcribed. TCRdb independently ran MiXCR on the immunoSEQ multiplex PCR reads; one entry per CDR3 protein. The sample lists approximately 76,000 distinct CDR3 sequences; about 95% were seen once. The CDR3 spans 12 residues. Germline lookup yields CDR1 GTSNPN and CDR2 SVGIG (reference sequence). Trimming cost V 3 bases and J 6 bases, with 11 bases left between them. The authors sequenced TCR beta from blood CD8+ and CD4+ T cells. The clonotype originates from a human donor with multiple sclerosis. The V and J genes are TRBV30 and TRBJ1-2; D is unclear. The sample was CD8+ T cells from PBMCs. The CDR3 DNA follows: TGTGCCTGGAGCTTAATGGCGGATGGCTACACCTTC. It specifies CAWSLMADGYTF.